Here is one T cell receptor beta chain with its context. V lost 4 bases to trimming and J lost 6 bases, with 13 bases between them. The CDR3 is 13 residues long. The germline CDR1 and CDR2 sequences are SGHTA and FQGTGA. This sample was included in a study of memory CD8 T cells in hepatitis C reinfection. Study summary: After reinfection, a couple of primary-infection resolvers became chronically infected. Samples before reinfection came 55 to 20 weeks prior to detection.

Time point reported: pre-reinfection, 55 to 20 weeks before reinfection detection. Sorted cells were sequenced directly ex vivo without any in vitro expansion. At all three reinfection time points, viable CD3+ CD8+ CD45RO- cells from two donors served as controls. The protocol was immunoSEQ multiplex PCR, while the TCRdb copy is restricted to in-frame clones and leaves out a portion. The table shows approximately 50,000 clones, with roughly 90% occurring only once. The clonotype comes from a man aged 18-30 years with hepatitis C virus infection. The V call is TRBV7-3, the J call TRBJ2-7, with D maybe TRBD1 (5 bases). The sample taken for sequencing was naive CD8+ T cells sorted from blood. The chain's CDR3 is CASSSPSQGEQYF. CDR3 sequence (DNA): TGTGCCAGCAGCTCTCCCTCCCAGGGCGAGCAGTACTTC. The full variable domain, rest sourced from reference TRBV7-3 and TRBJ2-7, is GAGVSQTPSNKVTEKGKYVELRCDPISGHTALYWYRQSLGQGPEFLIYFQGTGAADDSGLPNDRFFAVRPEGSVSTLKIQRTERGDSAVYLCASSSPSQGEQYFGPGTRLTVT.